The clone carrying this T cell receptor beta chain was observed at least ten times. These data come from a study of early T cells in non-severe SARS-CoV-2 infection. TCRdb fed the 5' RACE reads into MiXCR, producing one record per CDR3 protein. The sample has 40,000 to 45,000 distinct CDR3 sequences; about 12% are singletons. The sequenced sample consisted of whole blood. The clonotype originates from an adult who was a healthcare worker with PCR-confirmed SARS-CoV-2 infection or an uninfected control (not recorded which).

The CDR3 sequence is CASSDQGGRSPLHF. The CDR3 DNA reads as TGTGCCAGTAGTGATCAAGGGGGCCGGTCACCCCTCCACTTT. This sequence joins TRBV19 and TRBJ1-6, with 7 bases matching TRBD1. Germline V gene lookup returns CDR1 LNHDA and CDR2 SQIVND (reference sequence). CDR3 length: 14 residues. The J segment lost 10 bases and the V segment lost 5 bases, leaving 8 bases of the junction unmatched.